The clone carrying this T cell receptor beta chain showed up many times. The antigen is not known. Amplification targeted TCR beta CDR3 regions from RNA transcripts. The HTBI primer set served for first-round RT-PCR of the TCR CDR3. TCRdb re-called the multiplex PCR reads through MiXCR, storing one row per CDR3 protein. There are about 330,000 distinct CDR3 sequences in the sample; around 15% occur only once, and 34% lies in the top ten. V was pared by 5 bases and J by 0 bases, with 5 bases of the junction left unmatched. Germline-derived CDR1 and CDR2 are MDHEN and SYDVKM. The CDR3 length is 15 residues. This sample was taken from a study of T cells in Graves' hyperthyroidism and ophthalmopathy. Study-level points and caveats: Blood also contained most expanded thyroid clonotypes above 0.001. Separation of ophthalmopathy from stable hyperthyroidism was achieved by a 13 V-J model.

Clinicians diagnosed patients from clinical symptoms, serum thyroxine and TRAb, thyroid ultrasound and orbital computed tomography. The authors took PBMCs from 8 to 10 ml fresh peripheral blood. This TCR was sampled from a woman in her forties with Graves' ophthalmopathy. Material for sequencing was blood. The V gene is TRBV28, the J gene TRBJ2-7, with 9 bases aligning to TRBD1. The CDR3 nucleotides read TGTGCCAGCAGTCCGGACAGGGGATCCTCCTACGAGCAGTACTTC. Amino acid sequence: CASSPDRGSSYEQYF.